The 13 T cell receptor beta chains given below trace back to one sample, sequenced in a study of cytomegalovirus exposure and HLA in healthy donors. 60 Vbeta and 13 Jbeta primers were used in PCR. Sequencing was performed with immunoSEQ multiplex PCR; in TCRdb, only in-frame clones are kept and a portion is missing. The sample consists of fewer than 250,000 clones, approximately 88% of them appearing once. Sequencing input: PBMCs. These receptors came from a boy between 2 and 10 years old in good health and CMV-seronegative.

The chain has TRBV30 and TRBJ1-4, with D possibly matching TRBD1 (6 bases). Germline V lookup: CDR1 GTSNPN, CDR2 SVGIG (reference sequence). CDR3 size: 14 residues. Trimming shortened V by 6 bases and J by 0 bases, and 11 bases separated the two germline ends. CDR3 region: CACQNRATNEKLFF. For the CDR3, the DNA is TGTGCCTGCCAGAACAGGGCAACTAATGAAAAACTGTTTTTT.

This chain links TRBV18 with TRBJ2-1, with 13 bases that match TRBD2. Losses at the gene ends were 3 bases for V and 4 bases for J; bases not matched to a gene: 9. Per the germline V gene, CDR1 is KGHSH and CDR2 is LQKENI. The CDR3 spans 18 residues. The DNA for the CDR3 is TGTGCCAGCTCACCTCTAACCGGGACTAGCGGGAATTACAATGAGCAGTTCTTC. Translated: CASSPLTGTSGNYNEQFF.

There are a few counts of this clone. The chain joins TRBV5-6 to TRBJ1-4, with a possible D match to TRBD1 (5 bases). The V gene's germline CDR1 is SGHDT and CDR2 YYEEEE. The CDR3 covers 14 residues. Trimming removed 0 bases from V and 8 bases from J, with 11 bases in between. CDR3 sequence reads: CASSLEGREEKLFF. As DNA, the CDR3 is TGTGCCAGCAGCTTGGAGGGGAGGGAAGAAAAACTGTTTTTT.

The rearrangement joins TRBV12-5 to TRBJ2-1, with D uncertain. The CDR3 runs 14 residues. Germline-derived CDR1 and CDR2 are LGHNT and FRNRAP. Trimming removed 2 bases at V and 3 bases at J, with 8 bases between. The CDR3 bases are TGTGCTAGTGGTTTGACAGAGTACTACAATGAGCAGTTCTTC. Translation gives CASGLTEYYNEQFF.

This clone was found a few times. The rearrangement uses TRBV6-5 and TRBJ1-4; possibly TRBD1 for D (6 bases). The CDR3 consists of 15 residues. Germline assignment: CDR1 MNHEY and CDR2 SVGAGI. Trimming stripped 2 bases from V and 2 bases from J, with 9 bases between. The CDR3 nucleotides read TGTGCCAGCAGTTACGCAGGGGCCACTAATGAAAAACTGTTTTTT. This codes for CASSYAGATNEKLFF.

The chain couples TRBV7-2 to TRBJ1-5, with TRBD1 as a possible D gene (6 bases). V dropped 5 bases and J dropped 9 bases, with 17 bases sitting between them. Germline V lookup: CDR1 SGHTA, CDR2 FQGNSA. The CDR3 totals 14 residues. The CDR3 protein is CASSRTRTVGPQHF. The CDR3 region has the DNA TGTGCCAGCAGCCGTACTAGGACAGTCGGGCCCCAGCATTTT.

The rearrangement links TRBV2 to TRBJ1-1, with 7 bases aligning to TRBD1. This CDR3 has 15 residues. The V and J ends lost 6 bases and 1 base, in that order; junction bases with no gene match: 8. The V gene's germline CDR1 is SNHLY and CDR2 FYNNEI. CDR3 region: CASSYLTGPNTEAFF. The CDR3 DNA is TGTGCCAGCAGCTATCTGACAGGGCCGAACACTGAAGCTTTCTTT.

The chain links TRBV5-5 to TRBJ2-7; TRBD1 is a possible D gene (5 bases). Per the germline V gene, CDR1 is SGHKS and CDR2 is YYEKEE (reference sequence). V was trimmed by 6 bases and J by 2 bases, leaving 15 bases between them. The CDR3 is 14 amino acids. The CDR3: CASIPSGRAYEQYF. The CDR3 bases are TGTGCCAGCATCCCATCCGGCAGGGCCTACGAGCAGTACTTC. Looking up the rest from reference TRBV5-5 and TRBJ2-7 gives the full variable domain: DAGVTQSPTHLIKTRGQQVTLRCSPISGHKSVSWYQQVLGQGPQFIFQYYEKEERGRGNFPDRFSARQFPNYSSELNVNALLLGDSALYLCASIPSGRAYEQYFGPGTRLTVT.

The CDR3 DNA reads as TGCGCCAGCAGCTACGGACTAGCGGGAGGGCTCAATGAGCAGTTCTTC. Residues: CASSYGLAGGLNEQFF. V and J are TRBV5-1 and TRBJ2-1; 15 bases are a match to TRBD2. Per germline, CDR1 SGHRS and CDR2 YFSETQ. This CDR3 is 16 amino acids long. The J segment lost 6 bases and the V segment lost 3 bases, leaving 4 bases of the junction unmatched.

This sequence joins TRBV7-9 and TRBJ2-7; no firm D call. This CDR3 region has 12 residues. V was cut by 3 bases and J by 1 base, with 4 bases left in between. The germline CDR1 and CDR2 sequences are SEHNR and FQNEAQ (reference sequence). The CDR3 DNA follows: TGTGCCAGCAGCTTCGGGTCCTACGAGCAGTACTTC. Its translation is CASSFGSYEQYF.

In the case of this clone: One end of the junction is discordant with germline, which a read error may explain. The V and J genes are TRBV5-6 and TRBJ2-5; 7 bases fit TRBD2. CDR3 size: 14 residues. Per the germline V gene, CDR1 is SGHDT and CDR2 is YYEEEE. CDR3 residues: CASSVPSGQEAQYF. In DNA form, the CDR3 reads TGTGCCAGCAGCGTGCCTAGCGGCCAAGAGGCCCAGTACTTC.

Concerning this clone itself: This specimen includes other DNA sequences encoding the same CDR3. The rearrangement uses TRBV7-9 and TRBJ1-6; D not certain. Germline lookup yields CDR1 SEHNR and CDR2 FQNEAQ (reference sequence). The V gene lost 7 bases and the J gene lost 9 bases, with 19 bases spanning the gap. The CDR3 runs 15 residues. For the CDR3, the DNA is TGTGCCAGCAACAATCAGCAGGAAGCCGTTTCACCCCTCCACTTT. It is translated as CASNNQQEAVSPLHF.

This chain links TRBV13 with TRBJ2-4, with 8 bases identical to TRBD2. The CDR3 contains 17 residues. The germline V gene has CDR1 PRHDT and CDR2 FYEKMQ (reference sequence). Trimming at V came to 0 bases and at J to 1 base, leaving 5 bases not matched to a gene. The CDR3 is CASSLGTGGSAKNIQYF. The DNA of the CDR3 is TGTGCCAGCAGCTTAGGCACGGGGGGGTCGGCCAAAAACATTCAGTACTTC.